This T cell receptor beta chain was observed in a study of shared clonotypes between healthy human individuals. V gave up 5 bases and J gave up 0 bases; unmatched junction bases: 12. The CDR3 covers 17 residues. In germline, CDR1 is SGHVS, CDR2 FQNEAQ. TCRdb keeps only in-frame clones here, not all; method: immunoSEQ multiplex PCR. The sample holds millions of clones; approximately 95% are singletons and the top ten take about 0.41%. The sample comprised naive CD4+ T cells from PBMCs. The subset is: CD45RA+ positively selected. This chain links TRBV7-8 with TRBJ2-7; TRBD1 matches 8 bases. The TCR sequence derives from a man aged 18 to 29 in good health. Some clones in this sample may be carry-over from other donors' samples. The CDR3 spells CASSRTPGQAGSYEQYF. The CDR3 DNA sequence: TGTGCCAGCAGCCGAACCCCGGGACAGGCTGGCTCCTACGAGCAGTACTTC.